The present T cell receptor beta chain was sequenced within a study of T cell responses to AZD1222 COVID-19 vaccine. Study results and caveats: Donor demographics were predominantly white British with a female majority; clonal diversity may be underestimated. Baseline antibody screening turned up just a handful of seropositive AZD1222 recipients. Once two AZD1222 doses were given, Spike-specific TCR breadth and depth went up.

The CDR3 sequence is 14 residues long. The germline V gene has CDR1 SGHTA and CDR2 FQGNSA. Trimming took 3 bases from V and 2 from J; bases not matched to a gene: 2. In the case of this clone: Its antigen is undetermined.

Method: immunoSEQ multiplex PCR; TCRdb's copy keeps in-frame clones and lacks some. Of about 150,000 clones listed, 75% to 90% are singletons. This material consisted of peripheral blood, taken after recovery from COVID-19. This TCR came from an adult who had recovered from COVID-19. The genes are TRBV7-2 and TRBJ1-2; 8 bases match TRBD1. The CDR3, as DNA: TGTGCCAGCAGCTTGACAGGGGTCAACTATGGCTACACCTTC. Protein sequence: CASSLTGVNYGYTF.